This entry lists 8 T cell receptor beta chains sequenced from one sample in a study of response to subunit inactivated influenza vaccine. TCRdb used MiXCR to reprocess the RT-PCR reads, holding one entry per CDR3 protein. The data contain 490,000 or so distinct CDR3 sequences, around 8% of them seen just once; the ten biggest clones take up 13%. The sample was PBMCs from blood, taken around 25 months after vaccination. The receptors shown here come from a man between 50 and 69 years old who received an inactivated influenza vaccine.

This clonotype was recorded a few times. The chain links TRBV28 to TRBJ2-3; perhaps TRBD1 as D (5 bases). The CDR3 is 14 residues long. The germline V and J ends were trimmed by 5 bases and 4 bases, with 13 bases remaining between them. Germline V lookup: CDR1 MDHEN, CDR2 SYDVKM. In nucleotides, the CDR3 is TGTGCCAGCAGTCTCGGCAGGGTCGCAGATACGCAGTATTTT. It is translated as CASSLGRVADTQYF.

V is TRBV5-1 and J is TRBJ2-1, with 8 nucleotides matching TRBD2. The CDR3 is made up of 15 amino acids. Germline V CDR1 and CDR2: SGHRS, YFSETQ. Trimming cost V 1 base and J 10 bases; bases outside gene matches: 10. In DNA, the CDR3 is TGCGCCAGCAGCTTGTCCGGGGGGGCTTTTCTGGAGCAGTTCTTC. Translation gives CASSLSGGAFLEQFF.

V is TRBV20-1 and J is TRBJ2-7, with 9 bases lining up with TRBD2. Trimming cost V 2 bases and J 8 bases; bases outside gene matches: 10. CDR3 length equals 14 residues. Germline CDR1 is DFQATT and CDR2 is SNEGSKA (reference sequence). CDR3: CSARNEEGLAQQYF. For the CDR3, the DNA is TGCAGTGCTAGAAATGAGGAGGGACTAGCCCAGCAGTACTTC.

The chain has TRBV12-3 or TRBV12-4 and TRBJ2-3; the match to TRBD2 covers 7 bases. Trimming at V came to 7 bases and at J to 5 bases, leaving 9 bases not matched to a gene. This CDR3 contains 14 residues. The CDR3 DNA follows: TGTGCCAGCACCCTCCGACTAGCTGGAGATACGCAGTATTTT. This sequence encodes CASTLRLAGDTQYF.

This clonotype was detected only a few times. The rearrangement links TRBV7-9 to TRBJ1-4; TRBD1 matches at 8 bases. Germline assignment: CDR1 SEHNR and CDR2 FQNEAQ (reference sequence). Germline trimming cut 5 bases from V and 8 bases from J; bases unmatched to any gene: 10. CDR3 length: 15 amino acids. The CDR3, as DNA: TGTGCCAGCAGCGCGGACAGGGTGGCTCGCGAAAAACTGTTTTTT. Its protein is CASSADRVAREKLFF.

This clonotype appeared a few times. This chain joins TRBV6-2 or TRBV6-3 and TRBJ2-3, with D perhaps matching TRBD2 (6 bases). Germline lookup yields CDR1 MNHEY and CDR2 SVGEGT. CDR3 size: 13 residues. V lost 7 bases to trimming and J lost 4 bases, with 12 bases between them. CDR3 nucleotides: TGTGCCAGCATCGGAGGGAGTGCAGATACGCAGTATTTT. Its translation: CASIGGSADTQYF.

The rearrangement links TRBV28 to TRBJ2-4; 8 positions match TRBD2. This CDR3 contains 16 residues. Germline CDR1 and CDR2: MDHEN and SYDVKM. The J segment lost 1 base and the V segment lost 2 bases, leaving 4 bases of the junction unmatched. CDR3 sequence (DNA): TGTGCCAGCAGTTTAGAGGTAGCGGGGGCCAAAAACATTCAGTACTTC. Translation: CASSLEVAGAKNIQYF.

This clonotype was seen a handful of times. V and J are TRBV3-1 and TRBJ2-3; 7 bases fit TRBD1. The CDR3 loop spans 16 amino acids. V lost 5 bases and J lost 4; bases outside the gene matches: 12. Germline CDR1 LGHDT, CDR2 YNNKEL (reference sequence). CDR3 amino acids: CASSLHRGMNADTQYF. CDR3 bases: TGTGCCAGCAGCTTACACAGGGGTATGAACGCAGATACGCAGTATTTT.